This TCR beta chain was identified during a study of cytomegalovirus exposure and HLA in healthy donors. The CDR3 is 15 residues long. The germline CDR1 and CDR2 sequences are SNHLY and FYNNEI. The trim removed 4 bases at V and 3 bases at J, leaving 2 bases unmatched. 13 Jbeta primers and 60 Vbeta primers were used for the PCR. Generated by immunoSEQ multiplex PCR, the TCRdb table keeps only in-frame clones and is missing some. The sample yields 110,000 to 150,000 clones, more than 75% seen once. V usage is TRBV2 and J usage is TRBJ2-1, with 11 positions matching TRBD1. The sequenced sample was PBMCs. The source is a female donor in good health and CMV-seronegative. The CDR3 nucleotides read TGTGCCAGCAGTGGGGGACAGGGGGTCTACAATGAGCAGTTCTTC. It specifies CASSGGQGVYNEQFF.